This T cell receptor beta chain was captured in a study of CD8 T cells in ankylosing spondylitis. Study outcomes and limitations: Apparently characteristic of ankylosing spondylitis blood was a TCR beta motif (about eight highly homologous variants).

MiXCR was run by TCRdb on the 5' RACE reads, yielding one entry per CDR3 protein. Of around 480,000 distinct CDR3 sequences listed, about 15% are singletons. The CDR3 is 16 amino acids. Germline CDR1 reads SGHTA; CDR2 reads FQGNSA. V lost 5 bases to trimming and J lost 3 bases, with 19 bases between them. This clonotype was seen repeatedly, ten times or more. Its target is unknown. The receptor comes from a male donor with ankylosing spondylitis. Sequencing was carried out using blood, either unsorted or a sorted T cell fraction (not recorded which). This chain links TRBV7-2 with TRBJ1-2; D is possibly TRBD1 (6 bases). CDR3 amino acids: CASSPPPPGTHYGYTF. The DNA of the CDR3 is TGTGCCAGCAGCCCACCCCCCCCCGGGACACACTATGGCTACACCTTC.